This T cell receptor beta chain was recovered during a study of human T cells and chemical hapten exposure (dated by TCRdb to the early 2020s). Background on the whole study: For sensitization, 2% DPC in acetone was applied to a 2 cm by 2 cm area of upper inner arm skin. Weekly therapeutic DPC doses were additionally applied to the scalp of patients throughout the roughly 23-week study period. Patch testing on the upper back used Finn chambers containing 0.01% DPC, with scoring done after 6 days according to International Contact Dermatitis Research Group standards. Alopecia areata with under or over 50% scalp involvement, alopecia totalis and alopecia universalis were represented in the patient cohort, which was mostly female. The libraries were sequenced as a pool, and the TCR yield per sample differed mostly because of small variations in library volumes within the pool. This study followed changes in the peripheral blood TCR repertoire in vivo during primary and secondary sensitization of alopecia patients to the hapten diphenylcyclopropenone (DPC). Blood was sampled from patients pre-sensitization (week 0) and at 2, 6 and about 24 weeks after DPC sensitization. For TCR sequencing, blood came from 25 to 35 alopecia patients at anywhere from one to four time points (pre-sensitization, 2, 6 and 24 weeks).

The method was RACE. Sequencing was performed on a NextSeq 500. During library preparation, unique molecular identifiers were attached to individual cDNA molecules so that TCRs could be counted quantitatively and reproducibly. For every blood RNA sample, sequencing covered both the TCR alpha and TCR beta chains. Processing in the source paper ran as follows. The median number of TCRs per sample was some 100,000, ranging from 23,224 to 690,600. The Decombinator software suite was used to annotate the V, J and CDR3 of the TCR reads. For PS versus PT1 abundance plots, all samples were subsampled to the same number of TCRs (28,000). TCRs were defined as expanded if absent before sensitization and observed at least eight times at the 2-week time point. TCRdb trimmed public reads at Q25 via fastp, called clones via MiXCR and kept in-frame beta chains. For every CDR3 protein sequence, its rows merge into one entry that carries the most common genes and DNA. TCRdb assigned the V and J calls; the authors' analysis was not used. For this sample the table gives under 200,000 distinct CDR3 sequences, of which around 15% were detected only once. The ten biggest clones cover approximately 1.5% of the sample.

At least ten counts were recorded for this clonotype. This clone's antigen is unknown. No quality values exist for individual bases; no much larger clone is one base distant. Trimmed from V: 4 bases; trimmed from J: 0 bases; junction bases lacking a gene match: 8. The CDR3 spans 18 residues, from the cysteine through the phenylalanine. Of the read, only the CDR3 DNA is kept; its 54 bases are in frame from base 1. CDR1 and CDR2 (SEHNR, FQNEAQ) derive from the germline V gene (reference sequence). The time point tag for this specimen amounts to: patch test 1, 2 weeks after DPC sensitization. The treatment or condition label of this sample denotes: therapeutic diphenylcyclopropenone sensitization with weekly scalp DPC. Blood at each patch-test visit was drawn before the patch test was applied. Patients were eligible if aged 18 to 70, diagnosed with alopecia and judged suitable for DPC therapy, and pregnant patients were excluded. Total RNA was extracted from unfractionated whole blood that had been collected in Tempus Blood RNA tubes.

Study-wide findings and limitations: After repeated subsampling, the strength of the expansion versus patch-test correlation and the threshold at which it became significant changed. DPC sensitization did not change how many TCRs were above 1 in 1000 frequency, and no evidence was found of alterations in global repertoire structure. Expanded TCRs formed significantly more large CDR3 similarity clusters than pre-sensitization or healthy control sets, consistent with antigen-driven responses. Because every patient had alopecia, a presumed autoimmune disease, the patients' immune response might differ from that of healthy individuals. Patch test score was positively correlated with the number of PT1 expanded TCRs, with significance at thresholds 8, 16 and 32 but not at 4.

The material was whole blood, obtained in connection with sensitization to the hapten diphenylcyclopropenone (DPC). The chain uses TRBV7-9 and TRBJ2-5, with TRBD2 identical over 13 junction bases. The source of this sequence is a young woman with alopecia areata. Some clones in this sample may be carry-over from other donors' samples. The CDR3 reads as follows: CASSYSRLAGGYQETQYF. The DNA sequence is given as TGTGCCAGCAGCTATTCAAGACTAGCGGGAGGTTACCAAGAGACCCAGTACTTC.